Described below is a single T cell receptor beta chain sequence and its context. This clone turned up a few times. The target of this receptor is not known. Base qualities are missing; no much larger clone stands one base away. The entry originates in a study of beta chain features in type 1 diabetes (dated by TCRdb to 2016 to 2018). Context from the whole study: No differences in mean age, gender distribution, total cell number or subset yield were found between patients and healthy donors. Across all samples, almost 110 million sorted cells were examined, and cell number per subset correlated strongly with RNA yield. In the study, TCRB repertoires of sorted circulating CD4+ T cell subsets from recently diagnosed type 1 diabetes patients were compared with those of matched healthy donors. Regulatory and stem cell-like memory subsets were isolated from only 8 patients and roughly 8 healthy donors, whereas naive and central memory subsets came from all 30 or so donors. Points the paper makes about the study in general: Only small numbers of individuals were included in the HLA sub-analyses, which left unresolved whether HLA type had any influence on TCRB rearrangement. At VDJ recombination sites, type 1 diabetes patients had fewer insertions and more deleted nucleotides, which implies abnormalities in thymic rearrangement. Naive, central memory and regulatory TCRB repertoires appeared to be more similar among patients than among healthy donors. Sequencing cDNA rather than genomic DNA could over-represent highly expressing activated cells, although activation and CD3 levels did not differ between groups. Type 1 diabetes patients showed a moderate but significant shortening of TCRB CDR3 length in all four CD4+ subsets. PCR might favor shorter templates, but patient and control samples were amplified and corrected together, so any skew would affect both groups equally.

The entire isolated RNA was reverse transcribed using the High Capacity cDNA Reverse Transcription Kit, and thus expressed TCRB transcripts were sequenced. Deep immunoSEQ sequencing was performed on naive, central memory and regulatory T cell samples, with an average of roughly 3.3 million total reads per sample. After sorted cells were lysed in RLT buffer, RNA was extracted with DNase-treated RNeasy Micro or Mini kits, with the choice depending on cell number. Each cell subset was processed on its own to prevent cross-contamination, while patient and healthy donor samples were processed together. The immunoSEQ multiplex PCR was used to amplify TCRB sequences from cDNA, generating 87-bp fragments that spanned the CDR3 region. Sequencing of the amplicons was done on the Illumina HiSeq platform. Per the source publication's procedure: PCR bias was computationally corrected using synthetic template baselines, reads within Hamming distance 2 were collapsed, and singletons that could not be merged were discarded. Reads were aligned against IMGT to assign V, D and J genes, CDR3 length and insertions or deletions at six rearrangement sites. Within each subset, clonotype counts were normalized to sorted cell number, and only after that were true diversity and Gini coefficients computed with the tcR R package. Repertoire sharing was quantified using the overlap coefficient calculated on TCRB nucleotide sequences. As a proxy for the pre-selection repertoire, out-of-frame TCRB sequences from naive cells were analyzed. TCRdb obtained this table from immuneACCESS and retained in-frame rearrangements with V and J assigned. These tables miss some clones; where compared with another copy, unresolved V genes account for less than half of the shortfall, and the remainder is unexplained. Clone size and V and J calls were adopted from that table, with D and trimming inferred from the DNA. This sample comprises around 280,000 clones, about 15% of them detected only once. Of the sample, roughly 0.015% falls within the top ten clones.

Each donor gave one peripheral blood draw, around 0.12 L on average, collected into heparinised tubes. Naive, central memory, regulatory and stem cell-like memory CD4+ T cells were sorted on a BD FACSAria II using a panel including CD45RO, CCR7, CD25, CD127, CD95 and CD27. Purity was above 95% for every sorted population. PBMCs were separated immediately by Lymphoprep density gradient centrifugation and were stained directly, without being cultured. So that batch effects would be minimized, each experiment stained and sorted samples in pairs, pairing one healthy donor with one patient. The CDR3 sequence holds 15 residues, the cysteine and phenylalanine included. Only the CDR3 region is kept as DNA, spanning 45 bases read in frame from base 1. Looking up the germline V gene yields CDR1 SGHRS and CDR2 YFSETQ. V ends up 2 bases short and J 3 bases short, with an unmatched junction base count of 8.

The material sequenced was naive CD4+ T cells from blood. Per the publication, the cell subset or site label means: true naive CD4+ T cells. The chain joins TRBV5-1 to TRBJ2-7, and 7 junction bases match TRBD2. The TCR sequence derives from a man aged 18 to 30 with type 1 diabetes. The DNA sequence is given as TGCGCCAGCAGCTTTCTGGCTAGCGGAAACTACGAGCAGTACTTC. This gives the protein CASSFLASGNYEQYF.